This T cell receptor (beta chain) was observed in a study of cytomegalovirus exposure and HLA in healthy donors (dated by TCRdb to 2015 to 2018). In terms of the full investigation: An earlier analysis of approximately 590 of the donors reported more than 250 Gb of sequence data and 117 million unique TCR beta sequences from 150 million to 200 million T cells. About 280 gigabases of sequencing data and around 85 million unique TCR sequences made up an early release that covered some 640 HLA-typed donors. Of the roughly 400 genotyped donors, roughly 80% fell in the genetic ancestry cluster associated with self-reported Caucasian donors. The study was designed to test whether signatures of past pathogen exposure could be identified by cataloging public T cell receptors. The study used immunosequencing to profile the T cell repertoires of 666 subjects and linked those repertoires to cytomegalovirus serostatus. In addition to the first cohort of 666 subjects, a separate validation cohort of 120 different subjects was used. The study combined high-throughput TCR immunosequencing, statistical association of individual TCRs with disease status, and machine learning to predict cytomegalovirus infection status. A later analysis re-analyzed previously published TCR beta repertoires from 550 to 700 donors and added high-resolution HLA genotyping to study TCR occurrence patterns. Rather than drawing on any new phenotypic data, the later analysis identified candidate immune exposures from TCR beta sequences and the way those sequences occurred across donors. An earlier analysis of some 500 of the donors used high-throughput TCR beta sequencing to judge whether each TCR beta V gene segment behaved as functional or pseudogenic. Donor age, sex, ethnicity and CMV serostatus were collected together with the repertoire data. In a later genetic analysis, genome-wide SNP genotypes for about 55% of the 666 donors were used, and that subset was treated as a discovery cohort. Every repertoire in the discovery cohort had been generated on one and the same sequencing platform. HLA typing covered class I and class II loci at four-digit resolution. Typing coverage differed by locus: A, B, C, DRB1 and DQB1 were typed in roughly 629-640 donors, DQA1 in about 560, DPA1 in around 600, and DPB1 in 450 to 480. Roughly five DR-DQ haplotypes were treated as single units for association and clustering because of strong linkage in the cohort. Among some 410 genotyped donors of the cohort, an average of approximately 240,000 unique TCR beta nucleotide sequences were sequenced per donor, roughly 20% of them non-productive.

The method behind the library was the immunoSEQ multiplex PCR assay. The multiplex PCR relied on a mix of 60 forward primers for TCR Vbeta segments and 13 reverse primers for TCR Jbeta segments. A multiplex PCR assay on genomic DNA amplified the CDR3 region of rearranged TCR beta genes. The Illumina HiSeq System was used to sequence the amplified TCR beta libraries as 87-base-pair reads. In the paper's pipeline: A later analysis counted some 74 million unique TCR beta chains across the 550 to 700 repertoires, and around 9.9 million of these chains were shared by at least two donors. A nearest-neighbor algorithm error-corrected the raw reads and collapsed the reads into unique sequences, merging closely related sequences to remove PCR and sequencing errors. Alignment of CDR3 sequences to IMGT reference sequences was used to assign V, D and J gene segments. For a sequence to be retained, a match of at least six nucleotides to both a V gene segment and a J gene segment was required. Rearrangements were called productive when the CDR3 lacked stop codons and stayed in frame with V and J; all others were non-productive. Following IMGT convention, CDR3 was defined as the stretch from the second conserved V-encoded cysteine up to the conserved J-encoded phenylalanine. In an earlier analysis of more than 550 of the donors, sequences lacking an unambiguous match to a single V gene segment were excluded. An earlier analysis of approximately 590 of the donors classified V segments as functional when productive rearrangements were above 56.7% and as segregating when the standard deviation between donors was above 5%. To diagnose cytomegalovirus status from the catalog of TCR beta chain sequences, a statistical classification framework was built. In a later analysis, V and J genes were assigned by comparing TCR nucleotide sequences against IMGT/GENE-DB human TR gene sequences. Using the TCRdist pipeline, a later analysis assigned CDR3 sequences along with most-parsimonious VDJ recombination scenarios. A later analysis defined each TCR beta chain by its CDR3 amino acid sequence plus V-gene family, and excluded reads lacking a unique V-gene family. A later analysis removed over 500 highly shared, low-generation-probability nucleotide sequences to deal with suspected cross-contamination and a sequencing artifact. In a later analysis, a clonal expansion index was calculated for each public chain from normalized within-repertoire ranks of inferred template counts. A later analysis computed generation probabilities with a VDJ recombination model fitted to out-of-frame rearrangements, and checked the results against IGoR. In a later analysis, hypergeometric tests were used to score TCR-TCR, TCR-HLA and TCR-CMV co-occurrence, with a repertoire-size bias correction applied to TCR pairs. In a later analysis, false discovery rates were estimated by permuting HLA or CMV assignments 20 times. In a later analysis, co-occurring TCRs were grouped with DBSCAN, and TCRdist sequence similarity was added when clustering was performed within HLA-allele-positive subsets. Co-occurrence clustering excluded repertoires with fewer than 30,000 or more than 120,000 public chains, plus five with anomalous nucleotide sharing. As stored in TCRdb, this immuneACCESS dataset retains in-frame rearrangements with V and J assigned. A fraction of the clones does not appear; measured against another copy, unresolved V genes explain less than half of the discrepancy, and the remainder lacks a known reason. V and J calls plus clone size are reproduced from that table; the DNA served to infer D and trimming. This sample has fewer than 180,000 clones in its table, and about 60% of those were observed once. The top ten clones comprise roughly 7% of the sample.

Between the V and J ends, shortened by 1 base and 0 bases respectively, the junction contains 10 bases. Based on the germline V gene, the CDR1 and CDR2 sequences are SGHTA and FQGNSA. The CDR3, from cysteine to phenylalanine, totals 16 residues. The kept DNA is CDR3 alone, 48 bases in frame from the first base. Concerning this clone: No cognate antigen has been identified for it. No base-level quality is on record; no much larger clone is a single base apart.

Results and caveats for the whole study, not just this receptor: The earlier analysis of approximately 560 of the donors excluded 15 to 20 rarely observed V segments, including chromosome 9 orphons, because counts were too low. Presence/absence analyses assumed roughly uniform sequencing depth across donors, an assumption that may not hold. Immune exposure information for the cohort was limited to CMV serostatus. Most TCR sequences were seen in very few donors, while some public TCRs were found in many individuals. When HLA alleles, especially DR and DQ, strongly co-occurred, TCR associations were difficult to assign to individual alleles. A cluster of highly shared sequence variants was judged likely to be a technical artifact of the sequencing pipeline. In a later genetic analysis, a missense DCLRE1C variant was associated with V-gene and J-gene trimming of TCR beta chains, and the association was replicated in an independent cohort. In a later analysis, most CMV-associated TCR beta chains were found to appear HLA-restricted, with HLA associations seemingly driven largely by CMV exposure. The study gave a list of under 200 TCR beta chains associated with cytomegalovirus. At a false discovery rate of 0.05, a later analysis linked roughly 17,000 TCR beta sequences to specific HLA alleles. Linkage disequilibrium might explain the correlated functional status among segregating V segments, but an unknown experimental factor could not be excluded. This cohort had only TCR beta chains sequenced, and the lack of alpha or paired-chain data limited which features could be detected. In a later analysis, several top co-occurrence clusters were reported to appear linked to parvovirus B19, influenza, CMV and Epstein-Barr virus. The authors suggested that the approach could potentially be extended to other disease states and immunological phenotypes. The classifier was reported to diagnose cytomegalovirus status with high specificity and sensitivity in both the original cohort and the validation cohort. According to a later analysis, TCR association rates differed among HLA loci, with DRB1 alleles showing the most associated TCRs and HLA-C alleles showing the fewest. In a later genetic analysis, fewer N-insertions in productive TCRs were reported among donors in an Asian-associated ancestry cluster than the roughly 640-donor mean. The 87-base-pair reads could not distinguish some IMGT-functional V segments, including TRBV6-2 and TRBV6-3, so those segments were excluded. Because some donors lacked HLA typing at each locus, the association tests relied only on the typed subset. In vitro tests confirmed that three of the cytomegalovirus-associated TCR beta chains recognize cytomegalovirus antigens. A later analysis found that HLA-associated TCR beta chains were more clonally expanded and had lower generation probabilities than equally common non-associated chains. A further reported finding was that TCR beta sequences accurately predicted the HLA-A and HLA-B alleles for most subjects in the first cohort. In an earlier analysis of approximately 590 of the donors, most TCR beta V segments were observed in productive rearrangements about 87% or about 30% of the time, broadly matching IMGT annotations.

The cohort comprised 666 healthy bone marrow donors. At the time of sampling, all cohort members were nominally healthy, though unrecorded immune exposures were likely present. The donor tested CMV seropositive, placing the donor among the roughly 300 seropositive members of the cohort. A peripheral blood sample was provided by each donor, and peripheral blood mononuclear cells were used for TCR beta sequencing. Genomic DNA extraction from the blood cell samples was performed with the Qiagen DNeasy Blood Extraction Kit. The receptor chain draws on TRBV7-2 and TRBJ2-1; matching of 6 bases hints at TRBD2 as the D gene. Sequenced material: PBMCs. This TCR derives from a woman aged 55-69 years in good health and CMV-seropositive. The CDR3 here reads CASSLVGLLSYNEQFF. The nucleotide sequence reads as follows: TGTGCCAGCAGCTTAGTGGGACTCCTCTCCTACAATGAGCAGTTCTTC.